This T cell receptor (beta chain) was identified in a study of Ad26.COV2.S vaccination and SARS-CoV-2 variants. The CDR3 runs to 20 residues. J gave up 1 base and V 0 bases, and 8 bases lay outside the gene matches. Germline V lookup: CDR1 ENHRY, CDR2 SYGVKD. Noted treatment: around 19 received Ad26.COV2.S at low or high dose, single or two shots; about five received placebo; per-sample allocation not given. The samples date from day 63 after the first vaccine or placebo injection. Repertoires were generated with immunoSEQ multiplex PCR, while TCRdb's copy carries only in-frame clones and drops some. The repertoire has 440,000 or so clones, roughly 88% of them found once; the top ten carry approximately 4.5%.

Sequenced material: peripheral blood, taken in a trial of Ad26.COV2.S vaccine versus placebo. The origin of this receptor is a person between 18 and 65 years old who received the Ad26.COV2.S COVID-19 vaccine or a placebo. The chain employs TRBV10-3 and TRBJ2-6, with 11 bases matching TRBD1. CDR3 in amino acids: CAISESTRTGGRSGANVLTF. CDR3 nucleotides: TGTGCCATCAGTGAGTCGACTCGGACAGGGGGCAGGTCTGGGGCCAACGTCCTGACTTTC.